This paragraph reports one TCR beta chain. Its antigen is still unknown. Base qualities are not provided; no much larger clone lies one nucleotide away. The data are from a study of graft-versus-host responses after intestinal transplantation (dated by TCRdb to about 2021). Concerning the study at large: The transplants that recipients received were multivisceral, liver-intestinal, or isolated intestinal. Anti-thymocyte globulin induction was given to all recipients, followed by maintenance tacrolimus and steroids for 3 to 4 years. Graft-versus-host and host-versus-graft alloreactive T cell clones were tracked in the graft, circulation and bone marrow after intestinal transplantation using bulk TCR-beta CDR3 sequencing. Alloreactive clones were identified by sequencing pre-transplant mixed lymphocyte reaction products and comparing these products with unstimulated pre-transplant donor and recipient T cells. The cohort enrolled about two dozen intestinal transplant recipients, one of whom was a retransplant, and a few patients without pretransplant specimens were excluded. Donor T cell macrochimerism was defined as a peak of at least 4% donor T cells among recipient peripheral blood mononuclear cells. Rather than being sequenced by the commercial service, samples from a few later patients were sequenced in-house on an Illumina MiSeq and processed with MiXCR.

The library was prepared using the immunoSEQ multiplex PCR assay. For most patients, genomic DNA was isolated with the Qiagen DNeasy Blood and Tissue Kit and sent frozen to Adaptive Biotechnologies for TCR sequencing. For most patients, genomic DNA was subjected to high-throughput TCR-beta CDR3 sequencing by Adaptive Biotechnologies. The authors' analysis ran thus. Adaptive's ImmunoSEQ software supplied the TCR sequencing data for under 20 patients, while MiXCR and VDJtools were used to process three other patients. CD4 versus CD8 sorting errors were corrected by removing sequences found in both subsets at a frequency ratio below 5:1. Because the origin of CDR3 nucleotide sequences shared between donor and recipient could not be assigned, those sequences were removed. At least 2-fold expansion over unstimulated cells and a minimum CFSE-low frequency of 0.002% (template counts) or 0.001% (read counts) were required for clones to be classified as alloreactive. Clones detected in sequenced pre-transplant spleen, lymph node, or MLR CFSE-low populations of the donor or recipient were defined as mappable. Cumulative frequency of alloreactive clones was calculated as a percentage of all sequences weighted by copy number. Held by TCRdb, this immuneACCESS table contains in-frame sequences only and omits some clones. Under half of the omission traces to an unresolved V gene where checked; the cause of the rest is unknown. Clone size and the V and J calls come from that table; the DNA yielded D and trimming. A total of about 86,000 clones appear in this sample, 88% of them only once. Of the sample, more than 0.25% is held by the ten largest clones.

Per the publication, the time point label means: cells obtained before transplantation from donor or recipient. CD3+CD4+ and CD3+CD8+ populations were FACS-sorted from unstimulated pre-transplant donor and recipient cells taken from spleen or lymph nodes. For this chain, trimming is 8 bases at the V end and 4 bases at the J end, and the number of junction bases without a gene match is 5. The CDR3 contains 14 residues, cysteine and phenylalanine counted. Of all the DNA, just the CDR3 is kept, 42 bases in frame from base 1. Looking up the germline V gene yields CDR1 MNHNS and CDR2 SASEGT. Results the study describes overall, beyond this receptor: Early after transplant, declines in HvG clones were associated with peak levels of circulating GvH clones. Conclusions were limited by the relatively low number and heterogeneity of intestinal transplant patients. Patients with donor T cell macrochimerism had high GvH to HvG T cell clonal ratios in their allografts. GvH clones turned up in recipient bone marrow, with some appearing earlier in ileal mucosa or blood, a pattern consistent with an intestinal mucosal origin.

The chain couples TRBV6-1 to TRBJ2-2; 9 of the junction bases match TRBD1. Sequencing was performed on unstimulated CD4+ T cells sorted from spleen or lymph node cells, taken before transplant. This sequence was found in a human donor who was the organ donor for an intestinal transplant. In nucleotides, the sequence is TGTGCCAGCCGGGACAGGGTGGGCACCGGGGAGCTGTTTTTT. This sequence encodes CASRDRVGTGELFF.